These 6 T cell receptor beta chains share one sample of origin, sequenced in a study of blood T cell repertoires in COVID-19. Generated by immunoSEQ multiplex PCR, the TCRdb table keeps only in-frame clones and is missing some. The table shows approximately 220,000 clones, with roughly 82% occurring only once. Sequencing was carried out using peripheral blood. These receptors were collected from a woman between 65 and 79 years old with acute or convalescent COVID-19.

The chain joins TRBV10-3 to TRBJ2-3; no definite D call. CDR1 and CDR2 from the germline V gene are ENHRY and SYGVKD. The CDR3 is made up of 11 amino acids. V gave up 3 bases and J gave up 6 bases, with 4 bases separating them. CDR3 region: CAISDLDTQYF. The CDR3 bases are TGTGCCATCAGTGATCTTGATACGCAGTATTTT.

The chain joins TRBV9 to TRBJ1-4; D is perhaps TRBD1 (5 bases). Germline V lookup: CDR1 SGDLS, CDR2 YYNGEE. The CDR3 loop spans 15 amino acids. Trimming took 0 bases from V and 4 from J, leaving 10 bases between them. For the CDR3, the DNA is TGTGCCAGCAGCGTAGTCGGCAGGGATAATGAAAAACTGTTTTTT. Translating gives CASSVVGRDNEKLFF.

The V and J genes are TRBV7-9 and TRBJ1-2; possibly TRBD1 for D (5 bases). The CDR3 is 13 residues long. Trimming removed 3 bases from V and 4 bases from J, with 9 bases in between. Per germline, CDR1 SEHNR and CDR2 FQNEAQ (reference sequence). The CDR3 loop is CASSFSRAYGYTF. The CDR3, as DNA: TGTGCCAGCAGCTTCAGCAGGGCCTATGGCTACACCTTC.

This clone has just a few counts. V and J are TRBV4-1 and TRBJ2-7; 9 bases are shared with TRBD1. The V and J ends lost 4 bases and 1 base, in that order; junction bases with no gene match: 5. The CDR3 totals 15 residues. The germline V gene has CDR1 MGHRA and CDR2 YSYEKL. The CDR3 loop reads CASSPADRGSYEQYF. The CDR3, as DNA: TGCGCCAGCAGCCCGGCGGACAGGGGATCCTACGAGCAGTACTTC.

J is TRBJ1-1 and V is TRBV7-2; D perhaps matches TRBD1 (5 bases). The CDR3 sequence is 14 residues long. Germline CDR1 reads SGHTA; CDR2 reads FQGNSA. Trimming pared 4 bases from V and 5 bases from J, leaving 14 bases between. The DNA of the CDR3 is TGTGCCAGCAGCTACTTTAGTCGGGGGACTGAAGCTTTCTTT. It is translated as CASSYFSRGTEAFF. The full variable domain, rest sourced from reference TRBV7-2 and TRBJ1-1, is GAGVSQSPSNKVTEKGKDVELRCDPISGHTALYWYRQSLGQGLEFLIYFQGNSAPDKSGLPSDRFSAERTGGSVSTLTIQRTQQEDSAVYLCASSYFSRGTEAFFGQGTRLTVV.

The V and J genes are TRBV6-5 and TRBJ2-3; tentatively, D is TRBD2 (5 bases). Germline CDR1 reads MNHEY; CDR2 reads SVGAGI. Trimming took 2 bases from V and 0 from J, leaving 6 bases between them. There are 14 residues in the CDR3. The CDR3 protein is CASSYAGSTDTQYF. Written as DNA, the CDR3 is TGTGCCAGCAGTTACGCGGGTAGCACAGATACGCAGTATTTT.